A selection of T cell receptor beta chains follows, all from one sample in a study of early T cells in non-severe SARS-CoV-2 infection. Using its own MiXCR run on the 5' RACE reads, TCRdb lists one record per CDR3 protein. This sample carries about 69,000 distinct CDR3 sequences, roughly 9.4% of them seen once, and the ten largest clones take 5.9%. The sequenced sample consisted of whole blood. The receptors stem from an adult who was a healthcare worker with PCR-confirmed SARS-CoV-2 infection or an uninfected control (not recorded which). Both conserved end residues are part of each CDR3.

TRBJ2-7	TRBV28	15	CASSNRGPSSYEQYF
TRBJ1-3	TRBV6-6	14	CASSAAGTGNTIYF
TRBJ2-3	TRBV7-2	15	CASSSLGWGTDTQYF
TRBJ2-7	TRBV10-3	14	CAISTSGSSYEQYF
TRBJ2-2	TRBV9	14	CASGPGPDAGELFF
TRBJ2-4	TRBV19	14	CASTSGDGRSIQYF
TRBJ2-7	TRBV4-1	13	CASSHGGRYEQYF
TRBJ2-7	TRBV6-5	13	CASRGTGGYEQYF
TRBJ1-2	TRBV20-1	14	CSARPGPLNYGYTF
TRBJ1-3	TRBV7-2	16	CASSFMRRNSGNTIYF
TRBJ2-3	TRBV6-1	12	CASGLAQDTQYF
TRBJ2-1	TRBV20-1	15	CSARDYLRDRNEQFF
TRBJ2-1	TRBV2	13	CAMRASSYNEQFF
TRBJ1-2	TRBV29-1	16	CSVEGLEAAQFYGYTF
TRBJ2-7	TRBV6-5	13	CASSSLQGGEQYF
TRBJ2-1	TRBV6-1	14	CASSELAGYNEQFF
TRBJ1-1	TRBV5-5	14	CASTPGTVYTEAFF
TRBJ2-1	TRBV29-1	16	CSVDIRGGSSYNEQFF
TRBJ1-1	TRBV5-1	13	CASSLEFNTEAFF
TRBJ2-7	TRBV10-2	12	CASSESSVEQYF
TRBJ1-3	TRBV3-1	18	CASSQGPPGALAGNTIYF
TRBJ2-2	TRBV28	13	CAVLAGSTGELFF
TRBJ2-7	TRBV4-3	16	CASSQDRAGGRYEQYF
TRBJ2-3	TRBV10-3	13	CAISGQGADTQYF
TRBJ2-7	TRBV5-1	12	CASSLRAYEQYF
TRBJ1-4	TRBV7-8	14	CASSLYGTAKGLFF
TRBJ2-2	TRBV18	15	CASSPGTVNTGELFF
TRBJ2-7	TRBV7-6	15	CASSLNAREAGEQYF
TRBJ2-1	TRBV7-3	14	CASSPPEGLNEQFF
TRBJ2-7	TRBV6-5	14	CASSYGGTPYEQYF
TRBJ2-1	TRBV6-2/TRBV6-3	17	CASSYPSGTITHDEQFF
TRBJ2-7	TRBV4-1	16	CASRYRLAGNAYEQYF
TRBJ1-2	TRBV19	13	CASSWGRGRGYTF
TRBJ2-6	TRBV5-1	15	CASSLGGSGANVLTF
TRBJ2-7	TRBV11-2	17	CASSLARHWKSSYEQYF
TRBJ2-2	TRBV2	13	CASSRQGMGELFF
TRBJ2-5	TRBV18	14	CASSPELGQETQYF
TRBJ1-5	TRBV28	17	CASSLRAGGHSNQPQHF
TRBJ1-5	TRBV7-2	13	CASSLDAGQPQHF
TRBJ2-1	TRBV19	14	CASSKVVALNEQFF